This T cell receptor (beta chain) originates from a study of cytomegalovirus exposure and HLA in healthy donors. Study findings and constraints: Data from an earlier analysis indicated that most TCR beta V segments were productive either about 87% or about 30% of the time.

The donors gave bone marrow, and they were healthy. As regards this clone: Its antigen remains unknown. The sample carries other DNA sequences with the same CDR3.

V was trimmed by 5 bases and J by 3 bases, leaving 17 bases between them. Germline CDR1 reads SEHNR; CDR2 reads FQNEAQ (reference sequence). There are 16 residues in the CDR3. In the PCR, 60 Vbeta and 13 Jbeta primers were used. Assay used: immunoSEQ multiplex PCR; TCRdb lists only in-frame clones, some missing. The sample includes around 110,000 clones. This TCR derives from a man aged 25 to 40 in good health and CMV-seronegative. The sample taken for sequencing was PBMCs. V gene TRBV7-9 combines with J gene TRBJ2-1, with D perhaps matching TRBD1 (6 bases). Here the CDR3 DNA reads TGTGCCAGCAGCCCCGATGGGGCAGGGGACTACAATGAGCAGTTCTTC. Amino acids: CASSPDGAGDYNEQFF.